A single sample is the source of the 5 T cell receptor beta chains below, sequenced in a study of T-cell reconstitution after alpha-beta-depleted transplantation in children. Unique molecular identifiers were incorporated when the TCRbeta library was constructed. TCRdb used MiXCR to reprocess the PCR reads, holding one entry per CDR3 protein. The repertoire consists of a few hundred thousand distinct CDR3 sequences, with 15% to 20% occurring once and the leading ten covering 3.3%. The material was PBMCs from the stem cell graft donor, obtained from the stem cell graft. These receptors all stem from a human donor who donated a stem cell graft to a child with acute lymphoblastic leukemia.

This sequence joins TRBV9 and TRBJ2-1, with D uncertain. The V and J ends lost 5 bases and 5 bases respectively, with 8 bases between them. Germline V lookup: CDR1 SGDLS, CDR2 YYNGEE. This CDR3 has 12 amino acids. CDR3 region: CASRGSDNEQFF. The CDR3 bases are TGTGCCAGCAGGGGATCGGACAATGAGCAGTTCTTC.

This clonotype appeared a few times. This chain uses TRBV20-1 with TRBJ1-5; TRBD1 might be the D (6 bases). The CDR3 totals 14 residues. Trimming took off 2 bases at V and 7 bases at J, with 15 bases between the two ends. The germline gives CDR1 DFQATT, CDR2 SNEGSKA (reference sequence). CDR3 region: CSARYREVGQPQHF. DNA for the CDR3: TGCAGTGCTAGATACAGGGAGGTTGGGCAGCCCCAGCATTTT.

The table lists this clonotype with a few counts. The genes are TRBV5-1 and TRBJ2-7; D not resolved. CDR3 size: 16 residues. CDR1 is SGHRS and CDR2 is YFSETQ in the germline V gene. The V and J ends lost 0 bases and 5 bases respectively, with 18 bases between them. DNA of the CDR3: TGCGCCAGCAGCTTGGAATGGCCCAGGTATATCAACGAGCAGTACTTC. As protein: CASSLEWPRYINEQYF.

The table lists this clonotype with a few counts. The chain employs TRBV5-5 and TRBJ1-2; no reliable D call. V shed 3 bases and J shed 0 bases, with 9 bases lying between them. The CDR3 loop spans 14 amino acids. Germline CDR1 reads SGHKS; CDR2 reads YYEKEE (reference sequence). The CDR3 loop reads CASSSVQANYGYTF. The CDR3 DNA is TGTGCCAGCAGCTCGGTCCAAGCTAACTATGGCTACACCTTC.

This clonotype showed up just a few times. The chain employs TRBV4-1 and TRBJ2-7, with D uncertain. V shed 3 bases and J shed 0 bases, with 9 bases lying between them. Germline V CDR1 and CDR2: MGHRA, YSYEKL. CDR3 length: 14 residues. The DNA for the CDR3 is TGCGCCAGCAGCCATACACCAGACTCCTACGAGCAGTACTTC. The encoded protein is CASSHTPDSYEQYF.